Detailed here is one T cell receptor beta chain. Germline V gene sequence: CDR1 SEHNR, CDR2 FQNEAQ (reference sequence). V lost 4 bases and J lost 9; bases outside the gene matches: 12. The CDR3 has 15 amino acids. Per the authors' pipeline: How many nucleated cells were present was estimated from reference gene primer amplification. Profiled with immunoSEQ multiplex PCR; TCRdb holds only in-frame clones, not every one. V and J calls and clone size follow that table, whereas D and trimming were derived from the DNA. In the table there are about 200,000 clones, approximately 86% of which are singletons. The record originates from a study of blood T cell repertoires in COVID-19.

The J gene is TRBJ1-1, the V gene TRBV7-9; 9 bases are shared with TRBD1. The sequencing sample was made of PBMCs or T cells enriched from blood (not recorded which). This clonotype originated in a woman aged 40 to 50 with acute COVID-19. The CDR3 DNA reads as TGTGCCAGCAGCTCGAGGGGCGGGACAGGGTTTAAAGCTTTCTTT. It codes for CASSSRGGTGFKAFF.